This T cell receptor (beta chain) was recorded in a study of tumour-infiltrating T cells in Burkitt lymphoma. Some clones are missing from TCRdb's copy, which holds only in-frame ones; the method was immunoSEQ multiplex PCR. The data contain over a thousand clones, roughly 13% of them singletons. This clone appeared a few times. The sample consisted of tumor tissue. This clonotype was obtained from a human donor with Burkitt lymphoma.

The CDR3 protein is CASSRGQGANTIYF. The DNA of the CDR3 is TGTGCCAGCAGCCGGGGACAGGGGGCAAACACCATATATTTT. This chain links TRBV7-9 with TRBJ1-3, with 12 bases lining up with TRBD1. J gave up 6 bases and V 5 bases, and 2 bases lay outside the gene matches. The CDR3 runs to 14 residues. Looked up from germline, CDR1 is SEHNR and CDR2 is FQNEAQ (reference sequence).